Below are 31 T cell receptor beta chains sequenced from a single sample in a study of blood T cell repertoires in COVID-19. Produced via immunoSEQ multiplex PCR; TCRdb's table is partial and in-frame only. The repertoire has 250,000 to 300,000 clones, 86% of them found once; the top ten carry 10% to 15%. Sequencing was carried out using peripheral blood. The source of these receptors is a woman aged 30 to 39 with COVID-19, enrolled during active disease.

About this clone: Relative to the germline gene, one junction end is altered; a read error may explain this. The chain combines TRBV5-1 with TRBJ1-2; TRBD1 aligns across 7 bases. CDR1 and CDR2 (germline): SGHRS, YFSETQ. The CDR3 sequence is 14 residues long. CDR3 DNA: TGCGCCCGCAGCTTGGGGGCAGGGGGGCATGGCTACACCTTC. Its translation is CARSLGAGGHGYTF.

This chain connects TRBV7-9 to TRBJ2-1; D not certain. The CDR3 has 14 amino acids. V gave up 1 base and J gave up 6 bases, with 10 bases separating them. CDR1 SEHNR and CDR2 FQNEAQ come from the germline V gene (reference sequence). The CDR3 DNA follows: TGTGCCAGCAGCTTAGGTTTACAGTTCAATGAGCAGTTCTTC. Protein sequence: CASSLGLQFNEQFF.

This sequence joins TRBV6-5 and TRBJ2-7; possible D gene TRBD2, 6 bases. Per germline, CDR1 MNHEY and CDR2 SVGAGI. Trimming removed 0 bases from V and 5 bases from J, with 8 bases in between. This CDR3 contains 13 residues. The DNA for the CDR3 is TGTGCCAGCAGTTACTCGGGGAGGAACGAGCAGTACTTC. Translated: CASSYSGRNEQYF.

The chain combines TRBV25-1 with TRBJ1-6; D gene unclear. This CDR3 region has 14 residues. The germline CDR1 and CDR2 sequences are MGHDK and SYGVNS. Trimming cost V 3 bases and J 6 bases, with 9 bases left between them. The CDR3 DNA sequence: TGTGCCAGCAGTGAGACGGGAGGTAATTCACCCCTCCACTTT. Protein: CASSETGGNSPLHF.

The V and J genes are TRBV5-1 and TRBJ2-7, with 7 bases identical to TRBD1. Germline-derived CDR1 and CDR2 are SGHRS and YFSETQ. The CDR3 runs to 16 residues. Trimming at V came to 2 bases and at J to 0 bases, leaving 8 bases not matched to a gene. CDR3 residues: CASSLLAGGTSYEQYF. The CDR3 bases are TGCGCCAGCAGCTTATTGGCAGGGGGAACCTCCTACGAGCAGTACTTC.

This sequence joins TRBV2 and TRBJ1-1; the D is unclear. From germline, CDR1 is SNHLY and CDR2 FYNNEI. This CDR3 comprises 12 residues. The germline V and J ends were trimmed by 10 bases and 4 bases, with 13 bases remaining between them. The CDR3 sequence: CAIPPTGTEAFF. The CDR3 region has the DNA TGTGCCATCCCACCTACGGGCACTGAAGCTTTCTTT. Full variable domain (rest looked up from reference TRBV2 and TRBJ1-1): EPEVTQTPSHQVTQMGQEVILRCVPISNHLYFYWYRQILGQKVEFLVSFYNNEISEKSEIFDDQFSVERPDGSNFTLKIRSTKLEDSAMYFCAIPPTGTEAFFGQGTRLTVV.

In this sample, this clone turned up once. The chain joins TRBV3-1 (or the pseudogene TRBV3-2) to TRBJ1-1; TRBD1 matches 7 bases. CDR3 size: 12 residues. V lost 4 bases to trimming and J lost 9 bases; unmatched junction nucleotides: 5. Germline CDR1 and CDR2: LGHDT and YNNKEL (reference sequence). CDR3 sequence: CASSLRQGQAFF. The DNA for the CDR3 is TGTGCCAGCAGCCTCCGACAGGGACAAGCTTTCTTT.

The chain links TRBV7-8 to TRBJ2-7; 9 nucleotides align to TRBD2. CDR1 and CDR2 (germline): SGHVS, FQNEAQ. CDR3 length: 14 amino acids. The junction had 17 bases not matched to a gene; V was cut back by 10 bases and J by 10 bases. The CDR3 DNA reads TGTGCCACTACACTAGCGGGCCTCCAAAGCCCTCAGTACTTC. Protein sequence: CATTLAGLQSPQYF.

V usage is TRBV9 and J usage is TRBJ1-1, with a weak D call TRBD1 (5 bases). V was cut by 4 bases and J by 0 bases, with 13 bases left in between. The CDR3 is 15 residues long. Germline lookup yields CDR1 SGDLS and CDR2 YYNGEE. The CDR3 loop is CASSPRQYMNTEAFF. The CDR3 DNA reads TGTGCCAGCAGCCCCCGACAGTACATGAACACTGAAGCTTTCTTT.

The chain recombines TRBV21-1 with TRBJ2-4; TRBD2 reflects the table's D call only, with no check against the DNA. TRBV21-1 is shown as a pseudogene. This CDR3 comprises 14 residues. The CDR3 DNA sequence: TGTGCCAACAATCTTGGGACTAGCGAAAACATTCAGTACTTC. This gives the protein CANNLGTSENIQYF.

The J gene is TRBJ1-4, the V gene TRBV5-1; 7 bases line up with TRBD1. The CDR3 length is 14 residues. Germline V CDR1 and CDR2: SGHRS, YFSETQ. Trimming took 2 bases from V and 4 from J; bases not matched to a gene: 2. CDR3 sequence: CASSFGDSNEKLFF. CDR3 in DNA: TGCGCCAGCAGCTTCGGGGACAGTAATGAAAAACTGTTTTTT.

DNA of the CDR3: TGTGCCACCAGCGGGGGGGCCCGCACAGATACGCAGTATTTT. Protein product: CATSGGARTDTQYF. This rearrangement joins TRBV24-1 to TRBJ2-3; 8 positions match TRBD2. The CDR3 totals 14 residues. The ends lost 7 bases at V and 1 base at J; junction bases unmatched: 3. Germline CDR1 reads KGHDR; CDR2 reads SFDVKD.

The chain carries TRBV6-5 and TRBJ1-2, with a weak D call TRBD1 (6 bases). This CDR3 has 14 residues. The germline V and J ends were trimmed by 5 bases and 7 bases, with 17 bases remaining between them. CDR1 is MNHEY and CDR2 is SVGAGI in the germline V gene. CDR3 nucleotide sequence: TGTGCCAGCAGTCCCGGACAGTATTGGAGTGGCTACACCTTC. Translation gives CASSPGQYWSGYTF.

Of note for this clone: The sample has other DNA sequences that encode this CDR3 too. The CDR3 region is CASSRLAGVVNEQFF. The CDR3 DNA follows: TGTGCCAGCAGCAGACTAGCGGGGGTGGTGAATGAGCAGTTCTTC. The chain joins TRBV27 to TRBJ2-1; 12 bases match TRBD2. Trimming cost V 6 bases and J 7 bases; bases outside gene matches: 7. From germline, CDR1 is MNHEY and CDR2 SMNVEV (reference sequence). There are 15 residues in the CDR3.

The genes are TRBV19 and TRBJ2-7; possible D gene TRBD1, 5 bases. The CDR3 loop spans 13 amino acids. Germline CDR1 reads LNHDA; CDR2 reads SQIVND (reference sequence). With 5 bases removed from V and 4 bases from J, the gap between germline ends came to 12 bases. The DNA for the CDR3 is TGTGCCAGTAGTGTTGGGGCGGTATACGAGCAGTACTTC. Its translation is CASSVGAVYEQYF.

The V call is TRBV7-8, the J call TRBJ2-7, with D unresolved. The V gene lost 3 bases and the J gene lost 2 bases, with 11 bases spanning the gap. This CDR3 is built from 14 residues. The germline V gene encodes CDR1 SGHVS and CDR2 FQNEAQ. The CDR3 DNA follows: TGTGCCAGCAGCTTTTCTGGCAGGACCTACGAGCAGTACTTC. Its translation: CASSFSGRTYEQYF.

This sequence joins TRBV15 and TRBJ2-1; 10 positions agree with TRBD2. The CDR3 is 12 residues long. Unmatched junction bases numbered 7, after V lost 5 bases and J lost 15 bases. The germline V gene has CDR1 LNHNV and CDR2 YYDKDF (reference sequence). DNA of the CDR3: TGTGCCACCAGCGGAACTAGCGGGGTTTCGTTCTTC. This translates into CATSGTSGVSFF.

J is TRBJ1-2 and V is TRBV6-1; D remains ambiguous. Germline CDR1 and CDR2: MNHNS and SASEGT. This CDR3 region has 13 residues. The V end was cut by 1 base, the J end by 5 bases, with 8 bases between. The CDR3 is CASSEGSGYGYTF. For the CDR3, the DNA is TGTGCCAGCAGTGAAGGGTCCGGGTATGGCTACACCTTC.

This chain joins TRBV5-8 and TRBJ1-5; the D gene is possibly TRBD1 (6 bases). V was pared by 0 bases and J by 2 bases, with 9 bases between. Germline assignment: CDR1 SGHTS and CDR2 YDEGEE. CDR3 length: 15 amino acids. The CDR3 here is CASSLGTVRNQPQHF. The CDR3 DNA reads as TGTGCCAGCAGCTTGGGGACAGTCCGCAATCAGCCCCAGCATTTT.

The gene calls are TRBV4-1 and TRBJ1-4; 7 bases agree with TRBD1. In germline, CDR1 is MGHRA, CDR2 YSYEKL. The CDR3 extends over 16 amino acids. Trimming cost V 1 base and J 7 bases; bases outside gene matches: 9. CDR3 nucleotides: TGCGCCAGCAGCCAAGGGACAGGAGGCTTCGCTGAAAAACTGTTTTTT. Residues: CASSQGTGGFAEKLFF.

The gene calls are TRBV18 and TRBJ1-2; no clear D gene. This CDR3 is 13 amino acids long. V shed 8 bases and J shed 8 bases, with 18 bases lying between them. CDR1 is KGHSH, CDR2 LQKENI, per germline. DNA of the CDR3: TGTGCCAGCAACCCTACGGTTACTGTGGGCTACACCTTC. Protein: CASNPTVTVGYTF.

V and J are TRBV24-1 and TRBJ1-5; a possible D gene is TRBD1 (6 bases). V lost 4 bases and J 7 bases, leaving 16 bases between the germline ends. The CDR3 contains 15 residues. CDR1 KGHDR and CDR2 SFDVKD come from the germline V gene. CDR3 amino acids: CATSEDDRNTQPQHF. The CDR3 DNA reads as TGTGCCACCAGTGAGGACGACAGGAATACCCAGCCCCAGCATTTT.

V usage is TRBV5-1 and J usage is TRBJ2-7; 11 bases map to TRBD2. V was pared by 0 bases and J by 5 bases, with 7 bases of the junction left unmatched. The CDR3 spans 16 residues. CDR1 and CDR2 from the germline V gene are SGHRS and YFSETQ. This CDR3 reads CASSLGNSGGAHEQYF. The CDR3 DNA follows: TGCGCCAGCAGCTTGGGTAATAGCGGGGGGGCACACGAGCAGTACTTC. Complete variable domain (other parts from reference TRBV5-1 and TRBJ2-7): KAGVTQTPRYLIKTRGQQVTLSCSPISGHRSVSWYQQTPGQGLQFLFEYFSETQRNKGNFPGRFSGRQFSNSRSEMNVSTLELGDSALYLCASSLGNSGGAHEQYFGPGTRLTVT.

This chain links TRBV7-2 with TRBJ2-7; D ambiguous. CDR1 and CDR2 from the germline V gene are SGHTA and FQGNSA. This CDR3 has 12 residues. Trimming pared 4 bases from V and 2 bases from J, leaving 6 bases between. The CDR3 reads CASSSSPYEQYF. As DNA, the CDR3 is TGTGCCAGCAGCTCTTCCCCCTACGAGCAGTACTTC.

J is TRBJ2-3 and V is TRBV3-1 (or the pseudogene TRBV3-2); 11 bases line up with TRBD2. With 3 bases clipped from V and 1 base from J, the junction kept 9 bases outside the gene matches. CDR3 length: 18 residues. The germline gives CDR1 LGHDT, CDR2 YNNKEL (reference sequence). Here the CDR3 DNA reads TGTGCCAGCAGCCAGAAGAAGCTAGCGGGGGGCCGCACAGATACGCAGTATTTT. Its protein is CASSQKKLAGGRTDTQYF.

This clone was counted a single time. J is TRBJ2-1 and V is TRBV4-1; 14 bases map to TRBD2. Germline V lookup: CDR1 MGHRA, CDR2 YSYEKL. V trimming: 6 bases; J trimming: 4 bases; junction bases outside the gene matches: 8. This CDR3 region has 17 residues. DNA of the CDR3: TGCGCCAGCAGAGGCTTGGGGACTAGCGGGAGATACAATGAGCAGTTCTTC. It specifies CASRGLGTSGRYNEQFF.

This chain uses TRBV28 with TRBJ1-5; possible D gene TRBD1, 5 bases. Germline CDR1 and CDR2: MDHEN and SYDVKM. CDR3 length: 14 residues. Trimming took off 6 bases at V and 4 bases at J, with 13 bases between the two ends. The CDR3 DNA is TGTGCCAGCAGCCTCGGGGGGTTAAATCAGCCCCAGCATTTT. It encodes CASSLGGLNQPQHF.

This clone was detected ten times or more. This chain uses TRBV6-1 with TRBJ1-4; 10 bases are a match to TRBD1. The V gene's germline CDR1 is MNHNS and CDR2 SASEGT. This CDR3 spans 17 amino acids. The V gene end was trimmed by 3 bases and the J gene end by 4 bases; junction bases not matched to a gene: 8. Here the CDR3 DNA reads TGTGCCAGCAGTGACCCGGACAGGGGGGCGGATAATGAAAAACTGTTTTTT. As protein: CASSDPDRGADNEKLFF.

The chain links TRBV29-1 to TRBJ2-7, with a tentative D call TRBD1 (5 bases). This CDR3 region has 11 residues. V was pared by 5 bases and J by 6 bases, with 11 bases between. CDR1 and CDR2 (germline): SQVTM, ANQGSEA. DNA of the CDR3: TGCAGCGTTAACAGGTTCGGCGAGCAGTACTTC. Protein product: CSVNRFGEQYF.

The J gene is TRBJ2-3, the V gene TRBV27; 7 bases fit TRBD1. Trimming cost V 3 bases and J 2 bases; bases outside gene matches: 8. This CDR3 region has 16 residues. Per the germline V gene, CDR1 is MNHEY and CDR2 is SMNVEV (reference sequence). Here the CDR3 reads CASSLDGTVNTDTQYF. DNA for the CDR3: TGTGCCAGCAGTTTGGACGGGACAGTAAACACAGATACGCAGTATTTT.

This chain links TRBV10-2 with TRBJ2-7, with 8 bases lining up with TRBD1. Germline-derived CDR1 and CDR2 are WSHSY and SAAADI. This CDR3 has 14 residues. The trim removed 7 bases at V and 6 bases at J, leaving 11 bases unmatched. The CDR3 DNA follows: TGCGCCAGCAAGGGGGGAGACAGGGGCCGCGAGCAGTACTTC. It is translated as CASKGGDRGREQYF.